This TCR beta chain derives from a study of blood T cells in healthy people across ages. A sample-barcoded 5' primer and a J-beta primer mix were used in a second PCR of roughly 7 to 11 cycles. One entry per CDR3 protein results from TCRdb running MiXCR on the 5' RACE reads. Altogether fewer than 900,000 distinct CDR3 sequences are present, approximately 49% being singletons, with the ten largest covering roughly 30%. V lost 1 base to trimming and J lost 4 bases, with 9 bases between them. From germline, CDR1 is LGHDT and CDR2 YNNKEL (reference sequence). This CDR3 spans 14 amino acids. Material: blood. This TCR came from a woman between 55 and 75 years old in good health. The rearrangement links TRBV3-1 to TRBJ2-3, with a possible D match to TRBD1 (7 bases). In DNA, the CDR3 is TGTGCCAGCAGCCAAGGCGGGACAGCAGATACGCAGTATTTT. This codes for CASSQGGTADTQYF.